These 3 T cell receptor beta chains were all obtained from the same sample, sequenced in a study of blood T cell repertoires in COVID-19. Sequenced by immunoSEQ multiplex PCR; TCRdb stores in-frame clones only, minus some. The table has 350,000 to 450,000 clones, roughly 90% seen once. The sample was peripheral blood. Receptors originate from a middle-aged man with acute or convalescent COVID-19.

This clone has only one observation. V is TRBV6-6 and J is TRBJ2-3, with 7 positions matching TRBD2. V shed 2 bases and J 1 base; nucleotides not matched to a gene: 0. This CDR3 is built from 14 residues. Looked up from germline, CDR1 is MNHNY and CDR2 is SVGAGI (reference sequence). This CDR3 reads CASSYAGGTDTQYF. DNA for the CDR3: TGTGCCAGCAGTTACGCGGGGGGCACAGATACGCAGTATTTT.

The J gene is TRBJ2-1, the V gene TRBV6-6; 9 bases are a match to TRBD1. CDR3 length: 19 amino acids. V shed 6 bases and J 2 bases; nucleotides not matched to a gene: 17. The V gene's germline CDR1 is MNHNY and CDR2 SVGAGI (reference sequence). The CDR3 region has the DNA TGTGCCAGCAGCTCGGACAGGGGACCCACTTCGGTCCCCTACAATGAGCAGTTCTTC. Encoded protein: CASSSDRGPTSVPYNEQFF.

The V gene is TRBV5-1, the J gene TRBJ2-3; no reliable D call. The germline V and J ends were trimmed by 4 bases and 1 base, with 10 bases remaining between them. CDR1 and CDR2 (germline): SGHRS, YFSETQ. The CDR3 extends over 14 amino acids. CDR3 in DNA: TGCGCCAGCAGCCCGCGCCCCGGCACAGATACGCAGTATTTT. Protein product: CASSPRPGTDTQYF.